One sample yielded the 20 T cell receptor beta chains listed below, sequenced in a study of T cell repertoires in cytomegalovirus infection (dated by TCRdb to between 2017 and 2020). Sequencing was carried out with an Illumina HiSeq 1500. The public reads were quality trimmed at Q25 with fastp and then assembled into clones with MiXCR by TCRdb, keeping productive beta chains. Here each entry gathers all rows of one CDR3 protein and keeps the most common genes and DNA. The sample table contains some 400,000 distinct CDR3 sequences; only one count was recorded for roughly 20% of them. The top ten clones comprise approximately 10% of the sample. Sequences were obtained from PBMCs. These receptors originate from a human donor in good health (CMV status not recorded). Some clones in this sample may be carry-over from other donors' samples.

V usage is TRBV10-2 and J usage is TRBJ1-4; TRBD1 aligns across 7 bases. Germline V gene lookup returns CDR1 WSHSY and CDR2 SAAADI. This CDR3 region has 17 residues. V was clipped by 6 bases and J by 2 bases; unmatched bases: 12. The DNA of the CDR3 is TGCGCCAGCAGCGGAACAGGGGATCTCGCGACTAATGAAAAACTGTTTTTT. Translated: CASSGTGDLATNEKLFF.

J is TRBJ2-3 and V is TRBV19; TRBD2 agrees at 8 bases. There are 14 residues in the CDR3. Trimming took 7 bases from V and 8 from J; bases not matched to a gene: 11. Germline V gene data show CDR1 as LNHDA and CDR2 as SQIVND (reference sequence). DNA for the CDR3: TGTGCCAGTATCGACCGGGAGGGCCGTGGTACGCAGTATTTT. Translated, it gives CASIDREGRGTQYF.

V usage is TRBV5-6 and J usage is TRBJ2-7; D is possibly TRBD2 (6 bases). V was cut by 0 bases and J by 3 bases, with 10 bases left in between. The CDR3 runs to 14 residues. Per germline, CDR1 SGHDT and CDR2 YYEEEE. The CDR3 spells CASSLDGGDYEQYF. CDR3 DNA: TGTGCCAGCAGCTTGGATGGAGGGGACTACGAGCAGTACTTC.

As to this clonotype: The junction departs from the called germline gene at one end, perhaps through a read error. The rearrangement links TRBV4-1 to TRBJ1-1; TRBD1 matches at 8 bases. The germline gives CDR1 MGHRA, CDR2 YSYEKL. This CDR3 is 16 amino acids long. CDR3 sequence reads: CASSQEETGGNTEAFF. DNA for the CDR3: TGTGCCAGCAGCCAAGAAGAAACAGGGGGTAACACTGAAGCTTTCTTT.

This clonotype was seen repeatedly, ten times or more. The CDR3, as DNA: TGTGCCACCAGTAGACAGGTCCGCACTGAAGCTTTCTTT. The encoded protein is CATSRQVRTEAFF. The rearrangement links TRBV15 to TRBJ1-1, with a possible D match to TRBD1 (6 bases). The V gene's germline CDR1 is LNHNV and CDR2 YYDKDF (reference sequence). Trimming stripped 6 bases from V and 4 bases from J, with 12 bases between. The CDR3 is made up of 13 amino acids.

This chain connects TRBV6-6 to TRBJ2-1, with TRBD1 matching over 10 bases. This CDR3 is built from 15 residues. The J segment lost 2 bases and the V segment lost 7 bases, leaving 5 bases of the junction unmatched. CDR1 and CDR2 (germline): MNHNY, SVGAGI (reference sequence). The CDR3 loop is CASTTGTGAYNEQFF. The CDR3 nucleotides are TGTGCCAGCACCACCGGGACAGGGGCCTACAATGAGCAGTTCTTC.

The chain recombines TRBV5-4 with TRBJ2-4; D perhaps matches TRBD2 (5 bases). The germline V gene encodes CDR1 SGHNT and CDR2 YYREEE (reference sequence). V lost 4 bases to trimming and J lost 8 bases, with 16 bases between them. This CDR3 is 14 amino acids long. CDR3 loop: CASSIARGADIQYF. The CDR3 DNA follows: TGTGCCAGCAGCATAGCACGGGGAGCGGACATTCAGTACTTC.

The chain carries TRBV4-1 and TRBJ2-2; 7 positions agree with TRBD2. Germline values: CDR1 MGHRA, CDR2 YSYEKL. V shed 4 bases and J 7 bases; nucleotides not matched to a gene: 9. The CDR3 covers 15 residues. The CDR3 region has the DNA TGCGCCAGCAGCCGGGGCGGGGGTTCGGTCGGGGAGCTGTTTTTT. Its translation is CASSRGGGSVGELFF.

In its sample, this clonotype was seen many times. CDR3: CASSFKGLAGETQYF. Written as DNA, the CDR3 is TGTGCCAGCAGCTTTAAAGGACTAGCGGGAGAGACCCAGTACTTC. The chain employs TRBV5-4 and TRBJ2-5, with 11 bases identical to TRBD2. Germline values: CDR1 SGHNT, CDR2 YYREEE (reference sequence). The CDR3 spans 15 residues. Trimming at V came to 2 bases and at J to 4 bases, leaving 4 bases not matched to a gene.

This clonotype appeared a few times. V usage is TRBV10-3 and J usage is TRBJ2-1; D may correspond to TRBD1 or TRBD2 (5 bases each). The germline gives CDR1 ENHRY, CDR2 SYGVKD. The CDR3 loop spans 14 amino acids. The V gene lost 10 bases and the J gene lost 5 bases, with 18 bases spanning the gap. CDR3 loop: CASHRDRGDNEQFF. Written as DNA, the CDR3 is TGTGCCAGCCACCGGGACCGGGGCGACAATGAGCAGTTCTTC.

This clonotype has more than one count but fewer than ten. The rearrangement links TRBV4-3 to TRBJ1-2, with 9 bases lining up with TRBD1. Germline V gives CDR1 LGHNA, CDR2 YSLEER. The CDR3 loop spans 16 amino acids. With V trimmed by 3 bases and J by 5 bases, 10 bases remained unmatched. The CDR3 DNA reads as TGCGCCAGCAGCCAGGCTCCGGGACAGGGAGGGTATGGCTACACCTTC. This encodes CASSQAPGQGGYGYTF.

J is TRBJ1-5 and V is TRBV10-3, with no clear D. V was pared by 2 bases and J by 3 bases, with 8 bases between. The CDR3 extends over 14 amino acids. Per the germline V gene, CDR1 is ENHRY and CDR2 is SYGVKD. The CDR3 region is CAISEGGNNQPQHF. The DNA of the CDR3 is TGTGCCATCAGTGAGGGAGGAAACAATCAGCCCCAGCATTTT.

Of note for this clonotype: At one of its ends the junction is not consistent with the germline gene, which may arise from a read error. CDR3 loop: CSAPGTSGAYSHEQYF. The CDR3 DNA reads as TGCAGTGCTCCGGGGACTAGCGGGGCCTACTCCCACGAGCAGTACTTC. This chain joins TRBV20-1 and TRBJ2-7; 13 nucleotides align to TRBD2. Germline CDR1 DFQATT, CDR2 SNEGSKA (reference sequence). The CDR3 is 16 residues long.

The rearrangement links TRBV14 to TRBJ1-6; tentative D call: TRBD1 (6 bases). The germline V gene encodes CDR1 SGHDN and CDR2 FVKESK. CDR3 length equals 14 residues. V dropped 8 bases and J dropped 7 bases, with 15 bases sitting between them. The CDR3 sequence: CASGPGGANSPLHF. The DNA for the CDR3 is TGTGCCAGCGGCCCGGGGGGCGCGAATTCACCCCTCCACTTT.

This clonotype appeared a few times. The rearrangement joins TRBV28 to TRBJ1-2, with 8 bases lining up with TRBD1. Germline V gives CDR1 MDHEN, CDR2 SYDVKM. Trimming took 7 bases from V and 3 from J; bases not matched to a gene: 7. The CDR3 totals 14 residues. The CDR3: CASTSRGLDYGYTF. The CDR3 coding sequence is TGTGCCAGCACCTCCAGGGGGCTAGACTATGGCTACACCTTC.

This chain links TRBV7-2 with TRBJ2-1; D might be TRBD1 or TRBD2, each matching 5 bases. This CDR3 spans 16 amino acids. Germline V gene lookup returns CDR1 SGHTA and CDR2 FQGNSA. Trimming took 7 bases from V and 5 from J, leaving 21 bases between them. The CDR3 coding sequence is TGTGCCAGCACCATCCGTTCCGGGACGGGAAACAATGAGCAGTTCTTC. Its translation is CASTIRSGTGNNEQFF.

The V gene is TRBV10-3, the J gene TRBJ2-3, with a possible D match to TRBD2 (6 bases). This CDR3 is built from 13 residues. Per germline, CDR1 ENHRY and CDR2 SYGVKD. V was trimmed by 0 bases and J by 9 bases, leaving 10 bases between them. The CDR3: CAISESGLATQYF. The CDR3 bases are TGTGCCATCAGTGAGTCAGGGCTAGCGACGCAGTATTTT.

The gene calls are TRBV5-6 and TRBJ1-2; a weak D match, TRBD1 (6 bases). The V gene's germline CDR1 is SGHDT and CDR2 YYEEEE. V lost 2 bases and J 4 bases, leaving 12 bases between the germline ends. The CDR3 is 14 amino acids. CDR3 DNA sequence: TGTGCCAGCAGCTTTGGGGGGCACGGCTATGGCTACACCTTC. Translated, it gives CASSFGGHGYGYTF.

This clonotype showed up just a few times. This chain connects TRBV15 to TRBJ1-4, with 8 positions matching TRBD1. V lost 3 bases to trimming and J lost 8 bases; unmatched junction nucleotides: 8. The CDR3 is 15 amino acids. CDR1 is LNHNV and CDR2 is YYDKDF in the germline V gene (reference sequence). This CDR3 reads CATSSTGQGREKLFF. The CDR3, as DNA: TGTGCCACCAGCAGTACCGGACAGGGCCGGGAAAAACTGTTTTTT.

The chain uses TRBV12-3 or TRBV12-4 and TRBJ1-6; tentative D call: TRBD1 (6 bases). CDR3 length equals 15 residues. V lost 5 bases to trimming and J lost 2 bases, with 10 bases between them. The DNA for the CDR3 is TGTGCCAGCAGTCGTACAGGGACCTATAATTCACCCCTCCACTTT. Its protein product is CASSRTGTYNSPLHF.